This TCR beta chain is from a study of CD8 T cells in ankylosing spondylitis. Deletions cut 2 bases from V and 9 bases from J, with 9 bases between. Germline V CDR1 and CDR2: KGHDR, SFDVKD. The CDR3 covers 12 residues. This clonotype was seen repeatedly, ten times or more. The antigen remains unidentified. Quantitative 5'-RACE with molecular barcodes generated TCR beta libraries. TCRdb reprocessed the 5' RACE reads via MiXCR and lists one record per CDR3 protein. The table shows some 46,000 distinct CDR3 sequences, with approximately 9.9% occurring only once. Study-level findings and limits: Seemingly distinctive of ankylosing spondylitis blood was a TCR beta motif formed by eight highly homologous variants. In the blood and synovial fluid of reactive arthritis, some motif variants had been previously reported. The disease-linked clones had a CD8+ phenotype and low blood frequencies.

The rearrangement links TRBV24-1 to TRBJ1-1, with D unresolved. The material sequenced was blood, either unsorted or a sorted T cell fraction (not recorded which). This sequence originates from a male donor with ankylosing spondylitis or in good health (not recorded which). CDR3 DNA: TGTGCCACCAGTGATTCTAAGGCCCAAGCTTTCTTT. This gives the protein CATSDSKAQAFF.